These 31 T cell receptor beta chains were all obtained from the same sample, sequenced in a study of EBV T-cell therapy then PD-1 blockade in nasopharyngeal carcinoma (dated by TCRdb to 2020 to 2023). What this sample's time point label stands for: 266 days after commencement of treatment, after nivolumab therapy. Explained via the paper, the treatment or condition label denotes: AdE1-LMPpoly-expanded autologous EBV-specific T-cell therapy followed by anti-PD-1 nivolumab. Libraries were constructed by the immunoSEQ multiplex PCR assay. This is the immuneACCESS table as TCRdb keeps it, with only in-frame sequences that have V and J called. A part of the clones is gone; compared with another copy, unresolved V genes explain less than half, and the rest is unexplained. This sample has around 19,000 clones in its table, and around 80% of those were observed once. Of the sample, roughly a third is held by the ten largest clones.

No cognate antigen is known for these TCRs. Sequences were derived from CD8+ T cells from blood, sampled around day 300 from a patient whose treatment included autologous EBV-specific T cells and nivolumab. The source is a man aged 35 to 55 with nasopharyngeal carcinoma.

The chain has TRBV18 and TRBJ1-5, with D possibly TRBD1 on 6 matching bases. V dropped 6 bases and J dropped 2 bases, with 20 bases sitting between them. Looked up from germline, CDR1 is KGHSH and CDR2 is LQKENI. This CDR3 is 17 amino acids long. The DNA for the CDR3 is TGTGCCAGCTCCACCATGGGGCAAAGGGGGGGCAATCAGCCCCAGCATTTT. Translation: CASSTMGQRGGNQPQHF.

V is TRBV4-1 and J is TRBJ1-1, with D maybe TRBD1 (6 bases). Germline V gene sequence: CDR1 MGHRA, CDR2 YSYEKL. The CDR3 totals 17 residues. V was cut by 4 bases and J by 0 bases, with 18 bases left in between. The CDR3 region is CASSPKGGGRLNTEAFF. The CDR3 region has the DNA TGCGCCAGCAGCCCGAAGGGGGGAGGTAGATTGAACACTGAAGCTTTCTTT.

The chain employs TRBV28 and TRBJ2-7, with D uncertain. With 1 base removed from V and 3 bases from J, the gap between germline ends came to 10 bases. CDR3 length: 14 amino acids. In germline, CDR1 is MDHEN, CDR2 SYDVKM. The CDR3 sequence: CASSLFPGLYEQYF. The CDR3 coding sequence is TGTGCCAGCAGTTTATTCCCTGGGCTCTACGAGCAGTACTTC.

The V call is TRBV7-9, the J call TRBJ1-1; 10 bases are shared with TRBD1. V was clipped by 1 base and J by 1 base; unmatched bases: 0. CDR3 length: 15 residues. CDR1 SEHNR and CDR2 FQNEAQ come from the germline V gene (reference sequence). CDR3 region: CASSLGTGGNTEAFF. CDR3 bases: TGTGCCAGCAGCTTAGGGACAGGGGGGAACACTGAAGCTTTCTTT.

In its sample, this clone is large. The chain uses TRBV27 and TRBJ1-6; TRBD1 matches 10 bases. Germline trimming cut 5 bases from V and 10 bases from J; bases unmatched to any gene: 11. The CDR3 sequence is 16 residues long. The germline CDR1 and CDR2 sequences are MNHEY and SMNVEV (reference sequence). The CDR3 is CASSLTGGAPGSPLHF. The CDR3 DNA reads as TGTGCCAGCAGTCTGACAGGGGGCGCGCCGGGGTCACCCCTCCACTTT.

The table lists this clone with a few counts. The rearrangement uses TRBV7-9 and TRBJ2-1; 7 bases agree with TRBD2. Germline loops: CDR1 SEHNR, CDR2 FQNEAQ (reference sequence). The CDR3 covers 15 residues. V shed 4 bases, J shed 5 bases, and the junction held 8 bases outside the gene matches. The CDR3 region is CASSSTRAGDNEQFF. The DNA for the CDR3 is TGTGCCAGCAGCTCCACACGGGCGGGAGACAATGAGCAGTTCTTC. The whole variable domain, remainder taken from reference TRBV7-9 and TRBJ2-1, is DTGVSQNPRHKITKRGQNVTFRCDPISEHNRLYWYRQTLGQGPEFLTYFQNEAQLEKSRLLSDRFSAERPKGSFSTLEIQRTEQGDSAMYLCASSSTRAGDNEQFFGPGTRLTVL.

The chain couples TRBV27 to TRBJ2-2, with 10 bases matching TRBD1. V dropped 5 bases and J dropped 4; count of bases not matched to a gene: 4. Per germline, CDR1 MNHEY and CDR2 SMNVEV (reference sequence). This CDR3 spans 15 amino acids. CDR3 in DNA: TGTGCCAGCAGTCGACAGGGGGCGCGCACCGGGGAGCTGTTTTTT. This encodes CASSRQGARTGELFF.

There are a few counts of this clone. The V and J genes are TRBV4-1 and TRBJ2-7, with TRBD1 matching over 8 bases. V shed 1 base and J 5 bases; nucleotides not matched to a gene: 7. Per the germline V gene, CDR1 is MGHRA and CDR2 is YSYEKL. CDR3 size: 15 residues. CDR3: CASSQAGTGHNEQYF. The CDR3 nucleotides are TGCGCCAGCAGCCAAGCGGGGACAGGTCACAACGAGCAGTACTTC.

This chain links TRBV6-5 with TRBJ1-2; D gene ambiguous. Trimming cost V 5 bases and J 0 bases, with 13 bases left between them. The CDR3 covers 15 residues. The V gene's germline CDR1 is MNHEY and CDR2 SVGAGI. CDR3 DNA: TGTGCCAGCAGTCCCCGGACTGATCCTAACTATGGCTACACCTTC. As protein: CASSPRTDPNYGYTF.

V and J are TRBV4-3 and TRBJ2-6; 7 bases agree with TRBD1. The germline V gene has CDR1 LGHNA and CDR2 YSLEER. The CDR3 loop spans 16 amino acids. Trimming removed 4 bases from V and 4 bases from J; junction bases left unmatched: 7. The CDR3 is CASSPMTGSGANVLTF. CDR3 DNA: TGCGCCAGCAGCCCGATGACAGGGTCCGGGGCCAACGTCCTGACTTTC.

This chain uses TRBV28 with TRBJ1-5; the D gene is possibly TRBD1 (6 bases). The germline V gene has CDR1 MDHEN and CDR2 SYDVKM. Trimming removed 2 bases from V and 5 bases from J, with 10 bases in between. The CDR3 runs 14 residues. CDR3 bases: TGTGCCAGCAGTTTAGGGCAGGGGCATCAGCCCCAGCATTTT. Translated, it gives CASSLGQGHQPQHF.

The chain employs TRBV24-1 and TRBJ2-7; D is possibly TRBD2 (6 bases). The CDR3 length is 14 residues. V lost 3 bases and J lost 1, with 9 bases in between. Germline V gene sequence: CDR1 KGHDR, CDR2 SFDVKD. CDR3 sequence (DNA): TGTGCCACCAGTGATGGGGGGTTTTCCTACGAGCAGTACTTC. It specifies CATSDGGFSYEQYF.

The genes are TRBV14 and TRBJ2-7; either TRBD1 or TRBD2 may supply D (5 bases each). The CDR3 has 11 amino acids. V was shortened by 3 bases and J by 7 bases, with 7 bases between the two germline ends. Germline V gene lookup returns CDR1 SGHDN and CDR2 FVKESK. The CDR3 DNA is TGTGCCAGCAGCCAGGGGGATGAGCAGTACTTC. Amino acids: CASSQGDEQYF.

This chain uses TRBV9 with TRBJ1-3; TRBD1 agrees at 8 bases. V lost 4 bases and J lost 4; bases outside the gene matches: 10. CDR1 is SGDLS and CDR2 is YYNGEE in the germline V gene. There are 16 residues in the CDR3. This CDR3 is CASSYRQGHSGNTIYF. CDR3 in DNA: TGTGCCAGCAGCTACCGACAGGGGCATAGCGGAAACACCATATATTTT.

This clone was seen a single time. This chain links TRBV5-6 with TRBJ2-5; 7 bases are shared with TRBD2. This CDR3 is 16 amino acids long. CDR1 is SGHDT, CDR2 YYEEEE, per germline. Unmatched junction bases numbered 15, after V lost 5 bases and J lost 5 bases. For the CDR3, the DNA is TGTGCCAGCAGGTTTGGGAGCGGGGAGGCTTGGGAGACCCAGTACTTC. It specifies CASRFGSGEAWETQYF.

The V gene is TRBV7-9, the J gene TRBJ2-2, with a tentative D call TRBD2 (5 bases). Germline CDR1 reads SEHNR; CDR2 reads FQNEAQ (reference sequence). The V end was cut by 8 bases, the J end by 3 bases, with 16 bases between. This CDR3 is 15 amino acids long. The CDR3 DNA follows: TGTGCCAGCTTCCTAGCCACCGGGGACACCGGGGAGCTGTTTTTT. Amino acids: CASFLATGDTGELFF.

The V and J genes are TRBV20-1 and TRBJ2-7; no definite D call. The CDR3 extends over 15 amino acids. Germline CDR1 and CDR2: DFQATT and SNEGSKA (reference sequence). V was cut by 3 bases and J by 0 bases, with 15 bases left in between. CDR3 nucleotide sequence: TGCAGTGCTAGTGCTAGACTTGGGATCTCCTACGAGCAGTACTTC. It specifies CSASARLGISYEQYF.

The genes are TRBV9 and TRBJ1-1; D uncertain. The CDR3 has 8 residues. Germline V gives CDR1 SGDLS, CDR2 YYNGEE. V was cut by 7 bases and J by 11 bases, with 6 bases left in between. The CDR3 here is CASDLAFF. The DNA of the CDR3 is TGTGCCAGCGATTTGGCTTTCTTT. Full variable domain (missing parts from reference TRBV9 and TRBJ1-1): DSGVTQTPKHLITATGQRVTLRCSPRSGDLSVYWYQQSLDQGLQFLIQYYNGEERAKGNILERFSAQQFPDLHSELNLSSLELGDSALYFCASDLAFFGQGTRLTVV.

J is TRBJ1-2 and V is TRBV6-1, with unresolved D. CDR1 is MNHNS and CDR2 is SASEGT in the germline V gene. The V end lost 2 bases, the J end lost 11 bases, and 9 bases lay between the germline ends. The CDR3 runs 11 residues. CDR3 DNA: TGTGCCAGCAGTGAATTGGGGTCTTACACCTTC. Translated, it gives CASSELGSYTF.

The rearrangement joins TRBV14 to TRBJ2-7, with D perhaps being TRBD1 or TRBD2 (5 bases each). The V gene's germline CDR1 is SGHDN and CDR2 FVKESK. The CDR3 is 16 amino acids. Between the trimmed V and J ends, which lost 3 bases and 0 bases, there was a span of 15 bases. This chain's CDR3 is CASSHLGTDLSYEQYF. The CDR3 nucleotides are TGTGCCAGCAGCCACCTCGGGACGGATCTCTCCTACGAGCAGTACTTC. Drawing the rest from reference TRBV14 and TRBJ2-7, the complete variable domain is EAGVTQFPSHSVIEKGQTVTLRCDPISGHDNLYWYRRVMGKEIKFLLHFVKESKQDESGMPNNRFLAERTGGTYSTLKVQPAELEDSGVYFCASSHLGTDLSYEQYFGPGTRLTVT.

J is TRBJ2-7 and V is TRBV5-4, with D possibly matching TRBD1 (6 bases). Germline-derived CDR1 and CDR2 are SGHNT and YYREEE (reference sequence). V shed 5 bases and J shed 5 bases, with 11 bases lying between them. This CDR3 is built from 12 residues. The chain's CDR3 is CASSPDRDEQYF. CDR3 nucleotides: TGTGCCAGCAGTCCGGACAGAGACGAGCAGTACTTC.

V usage is TRBV5-1 and J usage is TRBJ2-2; 12 nucleotides agree with TRBD2. The germline V gene encodes CDR1 SGHRS and CDR2 YFSETQ. This CDR3 comprises 16 residues. V dropped 4 bases and J dropped 8; count of bases not matched to a gene: 9. The CDR3 here is CASSPQLAGGPGELFF. The CDR3 nucleotides are TGCGCCAGCAGCCCGCAACTAGCGGGGGGCCCGGGGGAGCTGTTTTTT.

This clone was seen more than once but under ten times. Other DNA variants within this sample encode the same CDR3. CDR3 protein: CASRRTGRNQPQHF. The CDR3 DNA reads TGTGCCAGCCGCCGGACGGGCCGCAATCAGCCCCAGCATTTT. The chain joins TRBV6-5 to TRBJ1-5; no clear D gene. CDR3 length equals 14 residues. Germline assignment: CDR1 MNHEY and CDR2 SVGAGI. V lost 8 bases and J 2 bases, leaving 13 bases between the germline ends.

The V call is TRBV4-3, the J call TRBJ2-2; possibly TRBD1 for D (5 bases). The germline V gene has CDR1 LGHNA and CDR2 YSLEER. V lost 4 bases to trimming and J lost 3 bases, with 9 bases between them. The CDR3 runs 14 residues. The CDR3 reads CASSLDSYTGELFF. The CDR3 coding sequence is TGCGCCAGCAGCCTCGACAGCTACACCGGGGAGCTGTTTTTT.

The chain has TRBV6-5 and TRBJ2-2; 8 positions match TRBD1. The ends lost 5 bases at V and 4 bases at J; junction bases unmatched: 3. CDR1 is MNHEY and CDR2 is SVGAGI in the germline V gene. The CDR3 has 14 residues. The DNA of the CDR3 is TGTGCCAGCAGTCACAGGGGGGTCACCGGGGAGCTGTTTTTT. Amino acids: CASSHRGVTGELFF.

The chain uses TRBV4-3 and TRBJ2-2; the D gene is possibly TRBD1 (5 bases). The germline CDR1 and CDR2 sequences are LGHNA and YSLEER. This CDR3 spans 16 amino acids. V was cut by 0 bases and J by 2 bases, with 10 bases left in between. The CDR3 DNA reads as TGCGCCAGCAGCCAAGACCCGCAGGGAAACACCGGGGAGCTGTTTTTT. Its translation: CASSQDPQGNTGELFF.

This chain uses TRBV14 with TRBJ2-1; D is possibly TRBD1 (7 bases). CDR3 size: 20 residues. Germline assignment: CDR1 SGHDN and CDR2 FVKESK. Trimming removed 4 bases at V and 8 bases at J, with 33 bases between. The CDR3 sequence is CASSRPTGTFGGVPWDEQFF. In nucleotides, the CDR3 is TGTGCCAGCAGCCGCCCGACAGGGACATTTGGCGGGGTTCCCTGGGATGAGCAGTTCTTC.

This clone has only a few counts. CDR3 in amino acids: CASSRQESSYEQYF. DNA of the CDR3: TGTGCCAGCAGCCGACAGGAAAGCTCCTACGAGCAGTACTTC. The chain employs TRBV7-9 and TRBJ2-7; tentatively, D is TRBD1 (6 bases). Germline V gene sequence: CDR1 SEHNR, CDR2 FQNEAQ (reference sequence). V was trimmed by 5 bases and J by 0 bases, leaving 11 bases between them. The CDR3 extends over 14 amino acids.

The chain couples TRBV6-2 or TRBV6-3 to TRBJ2-7; D remains unclear. This CDR3 region has 12 residues. V shed 5 bases and J shed 13 bases, with 18 bases lying between them. CDR1 is MNHEY, CDR2 SVGEGT, per germline. CDR3 sequence (DNA): TGTGCCAGCAGTACATCTCCGGGCCTGGAATACTTC. Translating gives CASSTSPGLEYF.

The rearrangement uses TRBV6-2 or TRBV6-3 and TRBJ2-3; 14 positions match TRBD2. V was pared by 6 bases and J by 3 bases, with 11 bases of the junction left unmatched. Germline V lookup: CDR1 MNHEY, CDR2 SVGEGT. CDR3 length: 18 residues. The CDR3 bases are TGTGCCAGCAGCCCTGGACTAGCGGGGGGCTATGGAACAGATACGCAGTATTTT. It yields the protein CASSPGLAGGYGTDTQYF.

The sample holds one count of this clone. The junction shows a germline mismatch at one end, possibly a read error. This rearrangement joins TRBV6-1 to TRBJ1-2; no definite D call. The CDR3 runs 14 residues. Germline lookup yields CDR1 MNHNS and CDR2 SASEGT. The chain's CDR3 is CASGEDGRNYGYTF. The CDR3, as DNA: TGTGCCAGCGGTGAGGACGGACGGAACTATGGCTACACCTTC.